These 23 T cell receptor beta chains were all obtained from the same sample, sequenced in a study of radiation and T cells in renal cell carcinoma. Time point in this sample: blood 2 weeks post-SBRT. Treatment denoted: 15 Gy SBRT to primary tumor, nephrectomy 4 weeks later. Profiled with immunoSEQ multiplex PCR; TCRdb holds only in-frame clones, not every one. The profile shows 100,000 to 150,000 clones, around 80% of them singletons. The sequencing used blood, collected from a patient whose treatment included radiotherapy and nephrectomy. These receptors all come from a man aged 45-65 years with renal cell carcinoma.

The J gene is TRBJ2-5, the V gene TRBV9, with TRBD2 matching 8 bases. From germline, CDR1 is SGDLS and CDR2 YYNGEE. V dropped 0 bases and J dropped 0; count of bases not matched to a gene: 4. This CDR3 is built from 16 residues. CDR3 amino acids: CASSVGVAGHQETQYF. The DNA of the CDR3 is TGTGCCAGCAGCGTAGGTGTAGCGGGACACCAAGAGACCCAGTACTTC.

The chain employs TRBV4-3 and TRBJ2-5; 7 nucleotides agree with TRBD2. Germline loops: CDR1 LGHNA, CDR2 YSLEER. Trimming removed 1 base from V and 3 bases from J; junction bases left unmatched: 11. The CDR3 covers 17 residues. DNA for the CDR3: TGCGCCAGCAGCCAAGCCAGAGGCGGGGGTTCTAAAGAGACCCAGTACTTC. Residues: CASSQARGGGSKETQYF.

CDR3 amino acids: CASSKGTITYEQYF. In DNA form, the CDR3 reads TGTGCCAGCAGCAAAGGGACAATAACCTACGAGCAGTACTTC. The V gene is TRBV21-1, the J gene TRBJ2-7; the table gives TRBD1 as D, unverified against the DNA. TRBV21-1 is listed as a pseudogene. The CDR3 is made up of 14 amino acids.

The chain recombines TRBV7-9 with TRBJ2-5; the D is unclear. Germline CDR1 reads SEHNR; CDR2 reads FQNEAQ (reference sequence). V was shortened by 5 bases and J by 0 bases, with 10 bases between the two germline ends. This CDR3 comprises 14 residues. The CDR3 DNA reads TGTGCCAGCAGCAAGGACGGGTACCAAGAGACCCAGTACTTC. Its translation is CASSKDGYQETQYF.

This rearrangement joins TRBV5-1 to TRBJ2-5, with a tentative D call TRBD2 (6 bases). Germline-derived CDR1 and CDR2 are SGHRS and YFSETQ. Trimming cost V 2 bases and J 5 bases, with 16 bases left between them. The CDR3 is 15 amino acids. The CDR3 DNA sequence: TGCGCCAGCAGCTTCAATGGATTGGAGGGGGAGACCCAGTACTTC. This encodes CASSFNGLEGETQYF.

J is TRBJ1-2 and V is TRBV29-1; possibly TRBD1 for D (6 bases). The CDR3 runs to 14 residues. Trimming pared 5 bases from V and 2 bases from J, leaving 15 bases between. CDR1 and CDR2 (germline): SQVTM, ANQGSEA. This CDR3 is CSVPKGHLNYGYTF. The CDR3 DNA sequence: TGCAGCGTTCCCAAGGGACACCTAAACTATGGCTACACCTTC.

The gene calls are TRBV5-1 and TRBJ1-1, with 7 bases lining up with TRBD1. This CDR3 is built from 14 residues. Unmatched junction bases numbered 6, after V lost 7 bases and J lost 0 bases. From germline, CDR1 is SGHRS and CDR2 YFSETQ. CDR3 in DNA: TGCGCCAGCCGGCGGGACAGTATGAACACTGAAGCTTTCTTT. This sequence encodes CASRRDSMNTEAFF. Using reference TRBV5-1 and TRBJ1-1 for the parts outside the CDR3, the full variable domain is KAGVTQTPRYLIKTRGQQVTLSCSPISGHRSVSWYQQTPGQGLQFLFEYFSETQRNKGNFPGRFSGRQFSNSRSEMNVSTLELGDSALYLCASRRDSMNTEAFFGQGTRLTVV.

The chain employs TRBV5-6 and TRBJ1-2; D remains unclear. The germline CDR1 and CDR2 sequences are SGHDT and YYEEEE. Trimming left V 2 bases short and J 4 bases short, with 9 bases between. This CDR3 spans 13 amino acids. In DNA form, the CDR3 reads TGTGCCAGCAGCTTCTGGGGTTCCTATGGCTACACCTTC. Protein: CASSFWGSYGYTF.

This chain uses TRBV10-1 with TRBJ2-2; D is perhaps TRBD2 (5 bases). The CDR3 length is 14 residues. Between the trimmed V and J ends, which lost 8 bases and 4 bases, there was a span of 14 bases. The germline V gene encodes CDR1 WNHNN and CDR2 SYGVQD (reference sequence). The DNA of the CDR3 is TGCGCCAGCGGGGAGAGCAAGCTCACCGGGGAGCTGTTTTTT. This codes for CASGESKLTGELFF.

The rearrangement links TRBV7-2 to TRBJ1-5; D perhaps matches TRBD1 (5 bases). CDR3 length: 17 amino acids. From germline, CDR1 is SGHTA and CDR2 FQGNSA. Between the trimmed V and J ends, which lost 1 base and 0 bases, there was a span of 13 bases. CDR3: CASSLVRAAYSNQPQHF. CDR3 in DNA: TGTGCCAGCAGCTTAGTCAGGGCAGCCTATAGCAATCAGCCCCAGCATTTT. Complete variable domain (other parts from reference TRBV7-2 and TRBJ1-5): GAGVSQSPSNKVTEKGKDVELRCDPISGHTALYWYRQSLGQGLEFLIYFQGNSAPDKSGLPSDRFSAERTGGSVSTLTIQRTQQEDSAVYLCASSLVRAAYSNQPQHFGDGTRLSIL.

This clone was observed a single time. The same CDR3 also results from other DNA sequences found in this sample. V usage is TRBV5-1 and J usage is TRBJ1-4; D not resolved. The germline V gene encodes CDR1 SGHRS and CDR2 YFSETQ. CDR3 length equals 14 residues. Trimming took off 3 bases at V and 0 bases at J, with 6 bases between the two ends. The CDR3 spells CASSSAATNEKLFF. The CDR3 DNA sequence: TGCGCCAGCAGCTCTGCCGCAACTAATGAAAAACTGTTTTTT.

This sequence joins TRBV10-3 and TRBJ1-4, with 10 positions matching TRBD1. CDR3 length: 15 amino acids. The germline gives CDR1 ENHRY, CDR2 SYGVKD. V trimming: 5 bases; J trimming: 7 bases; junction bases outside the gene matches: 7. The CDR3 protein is CAISSPGTGVEKLFF. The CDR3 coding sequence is TGTGCCATCAGTTCCCCCGGGACAGGGGTTGAAAAACTGTTTTTT.

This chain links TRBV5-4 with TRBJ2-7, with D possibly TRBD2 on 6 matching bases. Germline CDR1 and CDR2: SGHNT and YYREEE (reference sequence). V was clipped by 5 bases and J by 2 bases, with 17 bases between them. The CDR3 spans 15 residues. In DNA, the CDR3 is TGTGCCAGCAGACCCCAAGCGGGCCCCACCTACGAGCAGTACTTC. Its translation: CASRPQAGPTYEQYF.

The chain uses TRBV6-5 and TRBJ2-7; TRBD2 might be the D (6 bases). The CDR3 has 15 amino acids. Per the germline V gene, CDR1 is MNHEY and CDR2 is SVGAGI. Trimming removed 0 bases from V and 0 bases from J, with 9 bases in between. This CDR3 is CASSYSDGSSYEQYF. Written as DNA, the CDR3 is TGTGCCAGCAGTTACTCAGACGGGAGCTCCTACGAGCAGTACTTC.

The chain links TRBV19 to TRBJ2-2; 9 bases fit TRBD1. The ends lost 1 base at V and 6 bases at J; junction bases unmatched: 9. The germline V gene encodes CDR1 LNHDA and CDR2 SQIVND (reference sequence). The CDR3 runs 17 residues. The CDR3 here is CASSIGLGQGDSGELFF. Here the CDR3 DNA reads TGTGCCAGTAGTATAGGGCTGGGACAGGGCGATTCCGGGGAGCTGTTTTTT.

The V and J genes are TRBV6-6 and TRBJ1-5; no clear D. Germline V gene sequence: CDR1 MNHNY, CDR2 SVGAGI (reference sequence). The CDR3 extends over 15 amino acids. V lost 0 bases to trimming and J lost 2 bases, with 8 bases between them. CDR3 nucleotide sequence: TGTGCCAGCAGTTACTCGAGCTTAGGCAATCAGCCCCAGCATTTT. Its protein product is CASSYSSLGNQPQHF.

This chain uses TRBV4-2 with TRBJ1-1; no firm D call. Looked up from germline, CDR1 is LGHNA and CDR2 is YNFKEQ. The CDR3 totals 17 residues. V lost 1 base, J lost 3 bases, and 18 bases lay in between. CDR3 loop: CASSQAFGRTSDTEAFF. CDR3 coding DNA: TGTGCCAGCAGCCAAGCTTTTGGCCGGACCTCCGACACTGAAGCTTTCTTT.

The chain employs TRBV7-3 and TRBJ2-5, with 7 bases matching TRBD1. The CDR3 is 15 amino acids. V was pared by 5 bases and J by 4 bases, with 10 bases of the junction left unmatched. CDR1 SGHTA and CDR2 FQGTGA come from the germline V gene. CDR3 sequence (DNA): TGTGCCAGCAGCAGAGGGGGCGGAAGCGGAGAGACCCAGTACTTC. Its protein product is CASSRGGGSGETQYF.

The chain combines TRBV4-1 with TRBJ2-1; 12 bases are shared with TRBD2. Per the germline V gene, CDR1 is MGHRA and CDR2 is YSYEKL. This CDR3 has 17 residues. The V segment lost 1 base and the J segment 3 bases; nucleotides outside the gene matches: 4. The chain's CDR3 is CASSQASGRAGYNEQFF. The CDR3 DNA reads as TGCGCCAGCAGCCAAGCTAGCGGGAGGGCGGGCTACAATGAGCAGTTCTTC.

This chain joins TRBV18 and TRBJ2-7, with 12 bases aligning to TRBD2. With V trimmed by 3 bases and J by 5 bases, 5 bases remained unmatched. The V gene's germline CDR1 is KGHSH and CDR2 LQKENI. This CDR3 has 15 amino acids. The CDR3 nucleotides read TGTGCCAGCTCACCGGAGACTAGCGGGAGAGACGAGCAGTACTTC. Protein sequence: CASSPETSGRDEQYF. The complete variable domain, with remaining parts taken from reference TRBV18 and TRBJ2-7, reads NAGVMQNPRHLVRRRGQEARLRCSPMKGHSHVYWYRQLPEEGLKFMVYLQKENIIDESGMPKERFSAEFPKEGPSILRIQQVVRGDSAAYFCASSPETSGRDEQYFGPGTRLTVT.

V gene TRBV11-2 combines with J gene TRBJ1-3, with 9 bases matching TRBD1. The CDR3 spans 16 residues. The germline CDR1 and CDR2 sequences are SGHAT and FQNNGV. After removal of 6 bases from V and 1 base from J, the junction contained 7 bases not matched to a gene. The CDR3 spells CASRKPGTGSGNTIYF. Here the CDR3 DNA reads TGTGCCAGCAGGAAACCCGGGACAGGGTCTGGAAACACCATATATTTT.

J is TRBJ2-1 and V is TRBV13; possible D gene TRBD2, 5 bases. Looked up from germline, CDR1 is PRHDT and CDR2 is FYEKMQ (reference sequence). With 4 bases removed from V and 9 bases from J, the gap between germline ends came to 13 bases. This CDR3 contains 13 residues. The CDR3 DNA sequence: TGTGCCAGCAGCTGGCGGGCGGAATCTGAGCAGTTCTTC. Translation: CASSWRAESEQFF. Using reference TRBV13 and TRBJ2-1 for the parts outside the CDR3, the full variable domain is AAGVIQSPRHLIKEKRETATLKCYPIPRHDTVYWYQQGPGQDPQFLISFYEKMQSDKGSIPDRFSAQQFSDYHSELNMSSLELGDSALYFCASSWRAESEQFFGPGTRLTVL.

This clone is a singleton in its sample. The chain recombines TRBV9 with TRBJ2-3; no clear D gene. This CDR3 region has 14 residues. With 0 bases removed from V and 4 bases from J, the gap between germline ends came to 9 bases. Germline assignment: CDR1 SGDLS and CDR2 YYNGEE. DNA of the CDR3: TGTGCCAGCAGCGTAGTGGTTACCGCAGATACGCAGTATTTT. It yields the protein CASSVVVTADTQYF.